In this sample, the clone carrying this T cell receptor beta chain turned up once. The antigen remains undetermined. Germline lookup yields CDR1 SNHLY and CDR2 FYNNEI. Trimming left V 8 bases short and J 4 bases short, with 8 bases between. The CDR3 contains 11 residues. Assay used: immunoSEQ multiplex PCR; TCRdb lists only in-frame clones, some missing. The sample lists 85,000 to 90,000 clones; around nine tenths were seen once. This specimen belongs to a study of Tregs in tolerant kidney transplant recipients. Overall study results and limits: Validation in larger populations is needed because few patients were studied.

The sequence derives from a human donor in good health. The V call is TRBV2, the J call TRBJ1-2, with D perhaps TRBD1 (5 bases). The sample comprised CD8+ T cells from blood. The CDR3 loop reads CASSGTYGYTF. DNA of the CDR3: TGTGCCAGCTCTGGGACCTATGGCTACACCTTC.